This TCR beta chain was documented in a study of regulatory T cells in long-lasting Graves disease. Study details: Graves' patients, newly diagnosed, had taken antithyroid drugs under 3 months.

CDR1 and CDR2 (germline): LNHDA, SQIVND (reference sequence). The CDR3 runs to 13 residues. With 8 bases clipped from V and 6 bases from J, the junction kept 10 bases outside the gene matches. About this clonotype itself: Its target is not known.

The authors built TCR beta libraries using iRepertoire HTBI primers and Arm-PCR of CDR3 regions. TCRdb reprocessed the multiplex PCR reads with MiXCR, giving one entry per CDR3 protein. The sample has almost 450,000 distinct CDR3 sequences; around 17% are singletons. Stated time point: newly diagnosed GD, antithyroid drugs for less than 3 months. PBMC-extracted RNA yielded the TCR library. Diagnoses of Graves' disease were made by American Thyroid Association guidelines. The study, taken as a whole, reports: Less diverse TCR repertoires were seen in persistent Graves' patients than in newly diagnosed ones.

The same data also went into a second study, on T cells in Graves' hyperthyroidism and ophthalmopathy. That source adds: Most expanded thyroid clonotypes above 0.001 also appeared in blood.

Source: peripheral blood mononuclear cells (PBMCs), taken at new diagnosis, from a patient treated with antithyroid drugs. This TCR came from a woman between 25 and 40 years old with Graves disease. V is TRBV19 and J is TRBJ2-7; 7 bases align to TRBD1. DNA of the CDR3: TGTGCCAGTGGACACAGGGGAGTAAGCGAGCAGTACTTC. Protein product: CASGHRGVSEQYF.